This TCR beta chain is drawn from a study of blood T cells in healthy people across ages. This clonotype came up many times. The use of a sample-barcoded 5' primer and a J-beta primer mix characterized a second PCR of roughly 7 to 12 cycles. TCRdb processed the 5' RACE reads anew with MiXCR; each CDR3 protein has one entry. The sample consists of about 930,000 distinct CDR3 sequences, about 29% of them appearing once. CDR3 length: 14 residues. The germline gives CDR1 SQVTM, CDR2 ANQGSEA. The V and J ends lost 7 bases and 7 bases, in that order; junction bases with no gene match: 8. This sample also belongs to another study, concerning T cells of mothers and their children.

Source material: blood. The clonotype originates from a woman aged 40 to 55 in good health. The chain is built from TRBV29-1 and TRBJ2-1, with TRBD2 matching over 12 bases. In DNA, the CDR3 is TGCAGCGCCTACGGACTAGCGGGGAGAAATGAGCAGTTCTTC. Encoded protein: CSAYGLAGRNEQFF.